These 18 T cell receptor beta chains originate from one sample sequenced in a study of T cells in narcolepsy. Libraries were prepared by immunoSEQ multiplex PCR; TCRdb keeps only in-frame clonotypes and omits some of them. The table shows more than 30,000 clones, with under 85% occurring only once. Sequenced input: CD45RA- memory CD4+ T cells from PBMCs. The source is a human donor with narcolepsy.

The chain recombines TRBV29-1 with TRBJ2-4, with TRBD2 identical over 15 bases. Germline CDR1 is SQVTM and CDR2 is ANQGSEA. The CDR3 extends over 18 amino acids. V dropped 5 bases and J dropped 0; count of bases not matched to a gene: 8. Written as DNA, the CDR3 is TGCAGCGTTTTGGGACTAGCGGGGGGCGGACTAGCCAAAAACATTCAGTACTTC. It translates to CSVLGLAGGGLAKNIQYF.

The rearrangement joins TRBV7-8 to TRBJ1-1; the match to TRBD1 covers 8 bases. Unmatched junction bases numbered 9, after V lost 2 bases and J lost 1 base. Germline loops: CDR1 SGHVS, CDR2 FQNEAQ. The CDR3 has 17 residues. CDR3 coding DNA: TGTGCCAGCAGCTTATGGACCTTCAGGGGGCAGAACACTGAAGCTTTCTTT. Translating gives CASSLWTFRGQNTEAFF.

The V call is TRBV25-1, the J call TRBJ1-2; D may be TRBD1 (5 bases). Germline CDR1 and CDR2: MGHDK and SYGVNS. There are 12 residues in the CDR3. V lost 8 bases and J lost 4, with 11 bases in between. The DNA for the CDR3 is TGTGCCAGCGGAGGGGCGTTCTATGGCTACACCTTC. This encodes CASGGAFYGYTF.

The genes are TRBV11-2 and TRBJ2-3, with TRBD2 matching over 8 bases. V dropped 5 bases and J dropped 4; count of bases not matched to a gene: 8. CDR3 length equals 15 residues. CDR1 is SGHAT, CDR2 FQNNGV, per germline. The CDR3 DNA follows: TGTGCCAGCAGCCCCCGCGGGGGGTCCCCAGATACGCAGTATTTT. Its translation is CASSPRGGSPDTQYF. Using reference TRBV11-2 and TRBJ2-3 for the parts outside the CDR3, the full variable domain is EAGVAQSPRYKIIEKRQSVAFWCNPISGHATLYWYQQILGQGPKLLIQFQNNGVVDDSQLPKDRFSAERLKGVDSTLKIQPAKLEDSAVYLCASSPRGGSPDTQYFGPGTRLTVL.

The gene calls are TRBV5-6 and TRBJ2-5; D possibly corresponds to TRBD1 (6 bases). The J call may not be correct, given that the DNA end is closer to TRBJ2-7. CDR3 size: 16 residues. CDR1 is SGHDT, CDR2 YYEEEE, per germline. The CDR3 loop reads CASSHFRTAFSYEQYF. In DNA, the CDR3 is TGTGCCAGCAGCCATTTCCGGACAGCATTCTCCTACGAGCAGTACTTC.

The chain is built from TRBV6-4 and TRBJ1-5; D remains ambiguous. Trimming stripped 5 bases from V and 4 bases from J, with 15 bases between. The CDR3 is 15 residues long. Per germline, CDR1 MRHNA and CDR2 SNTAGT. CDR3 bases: TGTGCCAGCAGTAAAGAGGCGGGCCCAAATCAGCCCCAGCATTTT. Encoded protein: CASSKEAGPNQPQHF.

CDR3 bases: TGTGCCAGCAGGGAGGGGGGCCTCCCAGATACGCAGTATTTT. Translated: CASREGGLPDTQYF. The chain has TRBV27 and TRBJ2-3, with D perhaps assigned TRBD1 or TRBD2 (6 bases each). This CDR3 is 14 amino acids long. CDR1 MNHEY and CDR2 SMNVEV come from the germline V gene (reference sequence). The V and J ends lost 6 bases and 4 bases respectively, with 14 bases between them.

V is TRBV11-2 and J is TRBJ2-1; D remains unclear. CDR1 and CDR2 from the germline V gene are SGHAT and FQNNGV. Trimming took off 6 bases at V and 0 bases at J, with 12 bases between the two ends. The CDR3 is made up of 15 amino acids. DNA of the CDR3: TGTGCCAGCAGTGTACCCCTGAGCTCCTACAATGAGCAGTTCTTC. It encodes CASSVPLSSYNEQFF. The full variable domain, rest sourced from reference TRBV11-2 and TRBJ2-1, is EAGVAQSPRYKIIEKRQSVAFWCNPISGHATLYWYQQILGQGPKLLIQFQNNGVVDDSQLPKDRFSAERLKGVDSTLKIQPAKLEDSAVYLCASSVPLSSYNEQFFGPGTRLTVL.

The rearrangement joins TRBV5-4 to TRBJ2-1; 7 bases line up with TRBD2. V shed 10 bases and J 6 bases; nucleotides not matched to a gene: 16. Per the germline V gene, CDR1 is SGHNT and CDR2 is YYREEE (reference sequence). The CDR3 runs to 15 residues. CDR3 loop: CAGAPGGKGTNEQFF. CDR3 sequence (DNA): TGTGCCGGGGCCCCCGGGGGGAAGGGGACCAATGAGCAGTTCTTC.

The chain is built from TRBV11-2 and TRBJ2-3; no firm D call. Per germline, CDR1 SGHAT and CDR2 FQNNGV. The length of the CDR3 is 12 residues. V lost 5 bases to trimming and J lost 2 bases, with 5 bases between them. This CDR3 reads CASSTFTDTQYF. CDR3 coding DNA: TGTGCCAGCAGCACCTTCACAGATACGCAGTATTTT.

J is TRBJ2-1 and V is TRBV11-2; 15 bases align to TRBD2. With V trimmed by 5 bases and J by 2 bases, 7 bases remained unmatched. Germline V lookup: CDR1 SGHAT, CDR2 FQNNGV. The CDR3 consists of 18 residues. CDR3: CASSLGLAGGAPYNEQFF. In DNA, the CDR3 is TGTGCCAGCAGCCTGGGACTAGCGGGGGGAGCTCCCTACAATGAGCAGTTCTTC. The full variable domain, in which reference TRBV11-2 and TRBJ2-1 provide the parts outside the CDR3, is EAGVAQSPRYKIIEKRQSVAFWCNPISGHATLYWYQQILGQGPKLLIQFQNNGVVDDSQLPKDRFSAERLKGVDSTLKIQPAKLEDSAVYLCASSLGLAGGAPYNEQFFGPGTRLTVL.

Here the CDR3 DNA reads TGTGCCAGCCACCCCTTCCTGGACCAGAACACTGAAGCTTTCTTT. Translated: CASHPFLDQNTEAFF. The V and J genes are TRBV7-6 and TRBJ1-1; unclear D gene. Germline-derived CDR1 and CDR2 are SGHVS and FNYEAQ. This CDR3 contains 15 residues. Between the trimmed V and J ends, which lost 8 bases and 1 base, there was a span of 17 bases.

The CDR3: CASSYGTPTYNEQFF. In DNA form, the CDR3 reads TGCGCCAGCAGCTATGGGACTCCTACCTACAATGAGCAGTTCTTC. The chain links TRBV4-1 to TRBJ2-1, with a possible D match to TRBD2 (6 bases). V lost 5 bases to trimming and J lost 2 bases, with 13 bases between them. Germline V lookup: CDR1 MGHRA, CDR2 YSYEKL. This CDR3 comprises 15 residues.

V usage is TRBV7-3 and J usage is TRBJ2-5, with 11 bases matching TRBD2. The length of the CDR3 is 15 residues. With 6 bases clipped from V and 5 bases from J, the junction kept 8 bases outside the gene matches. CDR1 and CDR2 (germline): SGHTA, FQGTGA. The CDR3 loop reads CASSRSGGATETQYF. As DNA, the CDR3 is TGTGCCAGCAGTCGTAGCGGGGGGGCGACGGAGACCCAGTACTTC. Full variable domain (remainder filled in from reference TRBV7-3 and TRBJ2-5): GAGVSQTPSNKVTEKGKYVELRCDPISGHTALYWYRQSLGQGPEFLIYFQGTGAADDSGLPNDRFFAVRPEGSVSTLKIQRTERGDSAVYLCASSRSGGATETQYFGPGTRLLVL.

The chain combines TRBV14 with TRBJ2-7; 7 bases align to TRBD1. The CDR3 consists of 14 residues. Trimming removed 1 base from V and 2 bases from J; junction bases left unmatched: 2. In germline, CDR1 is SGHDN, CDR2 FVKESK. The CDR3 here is CASSQVGTAYEQYF. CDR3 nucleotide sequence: TGTGCCAGCAGCCAAGTCGGGACAGCCTACGAGCAGTACTTC.

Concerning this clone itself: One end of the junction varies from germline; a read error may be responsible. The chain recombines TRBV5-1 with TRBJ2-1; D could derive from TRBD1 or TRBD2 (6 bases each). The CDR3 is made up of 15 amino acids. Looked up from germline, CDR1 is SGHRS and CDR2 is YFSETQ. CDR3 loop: CASSSLGGLGNEQFF. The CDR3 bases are TGTGCCAGCAGCTCGCTGGGGGGCCTCGGCAATGAGCAGTTCTTC.

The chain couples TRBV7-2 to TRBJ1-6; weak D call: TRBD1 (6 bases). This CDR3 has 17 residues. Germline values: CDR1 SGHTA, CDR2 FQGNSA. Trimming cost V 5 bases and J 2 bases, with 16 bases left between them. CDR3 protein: CASSRPRGAPYNSPLHF. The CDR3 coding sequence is TGTGCCAGCAGCCGTCCGAGGGGGGCCCCCTATAATTCACCCCTCCACTTT.

CDR3 protein: CASSLVDSSSYEQYF. Written as DNA, the CDR3 is TGTGCCAGCAGCTTAGTGGACTCGAGCTCCTACGAGCAGTACTTC. The chain combines TRBV7-3 with TRBJ2-7; D is possibly TRBD2 (5 bases). The CDR3 loop spans 15 amino acids. CDR1 is SGHTA, CDR2 FQGTGA, per germline. Trimming shortened V by 2 bases and J by 0 bases, and 11 bases separated the two germline ends.